One and the same sample provided the 29 T cell receptor beta chains below, sequenced in a study of beta chain features in type 1 diabetes (dated by TCRdb to 2016 to 2018). What the study reported, not specific to this receptor: Type 1 diabetes patients showed a moderate but significant shortening of TCRB CDR3 length in all four CD4+ subsets.

The library was generated by the immunoSEQ multiplex PCR assay. All of the isolated RNA was reverse transcribed with the High Capacity cDNA Reverse Transcription Kit, so expressed TCRB transcripts were sequenced. In TCRdb, the immuneACCESS table is reduced to in-frame sequences with V and J assigned. These tables do not hold every clone; where another copy was compared, an unresolved V gene accounts for under half, and the others remain unexplained. For this sample there are 250,000 to 350,000 clones; approximately 15% appear just once. About 0.016% of the sample belongs to the ten largest clones. Their specific antigens are unknown. Sequencing was performed on naive CD4+ T cells from blood. The sample's cell subset or site label, decoded: true naive CD4+ T cells. These receptors were obtained from a man in his thirties or forties with type 1 diabetes.

This clone was found a few times. The rearrangement uses TRBV7-3 and TRBJ2-2, with 8 bases that match TRBD1. CDR3 length equals 15 residues. Germline V gene sequence: CDR1 SGHTA, CDR2 FQGTGA. The junction had 4 bases not matched to a gene; V was cut back by 4 bases and J by 3 bases. The CDR3 is CASSSGTGDTGELFF. CDR3 nucleotide sequence: TGTGCCAGCAGCTCCGGGACAGGAGACACCGGGGAGCTGTTTTTT. The whole variable domain, filled in from reference TRBV7-3 and TRBJ2-2, reads GAGVSQTPSNKVTEKGKYVELRCDPISGHTALYWYRQSLGQGPEFLIYFQGTGAADDSGLPNDRFFAVRPEGSVSTLKIQRTERGDSAVYLCASSSGTGDTGELFFGEGSRLTVL.

The V gene is TRBV27, the J gene TRBJ2-3; 11 bases match TRBD2. Per the germline V gene, CDR1 is MNHEY and CDR2 is SMNVEV (reference sequence). The CDR3 length is 16 residues. With V trimmed by 5 bases and J by 11 bases, 15 bases remained unmatched. The CDR3 reads CASSKTGTSGREGQYF. The CDR3 nucleotides are TGTGCCAGCAGTAAGACCGGGACTAGCGGCAGGGAGGGGCAGTATTTT.

The chain employs TRBV6-6 and TRBJ2-1; D is perhaps TRBD1 (5 bases). The CDR3 runs 10 residues. Germline lookup yields CDR1 MNHNY and CDR2 SVGAGI (reference sequence). CDR3 DNA sequence: TGTGTAACAGGCGACAATGAGCAGTTCTTC. Translated, it gives CVTGDNEQFF.

A few counts support this clone. The V gene is TRBV11-2, the J gene TRBJ2-2, with D possibly being TRBD2 (6 bases). The germline CDR1 and CDR2 sequences are SGHAT and FQNNGV. The CDR3 is made up of 16 amino acids. The V gene lost 5 bases and the J gene lost 0 bases, with 13 bases spanning the gap. CDR3 in amino acids: CASSRRAGTNTGELFF. The CDR3 nucleotides are TGTGCCAGCAGCCGAAGGGCGGGGACGAACACCGGGGAGCTGTTTTTT.

V usage is TRBV5-4 and J usage is TRBJ1-1, with D tentatively TRBD1 (6 bases). Trimming took off 0 bases at V and 5 bases at J, with 11 bases between the two ends. This CDR3 region has 14 residues. The germline gives CDR1 SGHNT, CDR2 YYREEE (reference sequence). For the CDR3, the DNA is TGTGCCAGCAGCTTGGAGCAGGGGTGGACTGAAGCTTTCTTT. It yields the protein CASSLEQGWTEAFF.

The genes are TRBV7-9 and TRBJ1-2; D is unclear. The CDR3 contains 15 residues. CDR1 and CDR2 (germline): SEHNR, FQNEAQ (reference sequence). The V end was cut by 1 base, the J end by 0 bases, with 9 bases between. The CDR3 spells CASSLGREANYGYTF. CDR3 coding DNA: TGTGCCAGCAGCTTAGGGCGGGAAGCTAACTATGGCTACACCTTC.

The sample holds a few counts of this clone. The J gene is TRBJ1-2, the V gene TRBV7-9, with 10 nucleotides matching TRBD1. Germline V gene sequence: CDR1 SEHNR, CDR2 FQNEAQ (reference sequence). V shed 5 bases, J shed 0 bases, and the junction held 6 bases outside the gene matches. The CDR3 is 16 amino acids. The CDR3 DNA follows: TGTGCCAGCAGCGGACGACAGGGGGCCGCTAACTATGGCTACACCTTC. As protein: CASSGRQGAANYGYTF.

The chain uses TRBV9 and TRBJ2-7; 9 bases agree with TRBD1. The CDR3 is made up of 14 amino acids. The V gene end was trimmed by 0 bases and the J gene end by 6 bases; junction bases not matched to a gene: 4. The germline gives CDR1 SGDLS, CDR2 YYNGEE. This CDR3 is CASSVAGQGGEQYF. CDR3 in DNA: TGTGCCAGCAGCGTAGCGGGACAGGGCGGCGAGCAGTACTTC.

The table lists this clone with a few counts. The gene calls are TRBV27 and TRBJ2-5; a weak D match, TRBD2 (6 bases). The CDR3 is made up of 13 amino acids. The V gene's germline CDR1 is MNHEY and CDR2 SMNVEV (reference sequence). V was cut by 2 bases and J by 7 bases, with 11 bases left in between. CDR3 in amino acids: CASSLTGLGTQYF. The CDR3, as DNA: TGTGCCAGCAGTTTAACGGGACTCGGGACCCAGTACTTC.

The chain combines TRBV28 with TRBJ2-2; TRBD1 matches at 9 bases. Germline V lookup: CDR1 MDHEN, CDR2 SYDVKM. V was pared by 5 bases and J by 6 bases, with 7 bases of the junction left unmatched. This CDR3 comprises 15 residues. The CDR3, as DNA: TGTGCCAGCAGTGGCGGGACAGGGTGGCCCGGGGAGCTGTTTTTT. Its protein is CASSGGTGWPGELFF.

In this sample, this clone turned up a few times. This chain uses TRBV7-6 with TRBJ2-5; unclear D gene. The CDR3 covers 11 residues. Germline V gene lookup returns CDR1 SGHVS and CDR2 FNYEAQ. V was trimmed by 3 bases and J by 4 bases, leaving 3 bases between them. The CDR3 coding sequence is TGTGCCAGCAGCTTCGGAGAGACCCAGTACTTC. This encodes CASSFGETQYF.

This chain uses TRBV5-1 with TRBJ2-1; 8 bases match TRBD2. Germline V gives CDR1 SGHRS, CDR2 YFSETQ. With V trimmed by 0 bases and J by 4 bases, 12 bases remained unmatched. The CDR3 is 18 residues long. In nucleotides, the CDR3 is TGCGCCAGCAGCTTGGGATCCCGGGAGCGGGAGTCTTACAATGAGCAGTTCTTC. It specifies CASSLGSRERESYNEQFF. Complete variable domain (other parts from reference TRBV5-1 and TRBJ2-1): KAGVTQTPRYLIKTRGQQVTLSCSPISGHRSVSWYQQTPGQGLQFLFEYFSETQRNKGNFPGRFSGRQFSNSRSEMNVSTLELGDSALYLCASSLGSRERESYNEQFFGPGTRLTVL.

The sample holds a few counts of this clone. The sample carries other DNA sequences with the same CDR3. The chain joins TRBV7-3 to TRBJ2-7; 8 bases are shared with TRBD1. Looked up from germline, CDR1 is SGHTA and CDR2 is FQGTGA. With 5 bases clipped from V and 2 bases from J, the junction kept 5 bases outside the gene matches. This CDR3 is built from 14 residues. The CDR3 DNA reads as TGTGCCAGCAGCCTTACAGGGGGGACCTACGAGCAGTACTTC. Its protein product is CASSLTGGTYEQYF. Based on the CDR3 plus reference TRBV7-3 and TRBJ2-7, the full variable domain is GAGVSQTPSNKVTEKGKYVELRCDPISGHTALYWYRQSLGQGPEFLIYFQGTGAADDSGLPNDRFFAVRPEGSVSTLKIQRTERGDSAVYLCASSLTGGTYEQYFGPGTRLTVT.

This clone occurred a few times. The chain joins TRBV18 to TRBJ2-2; tentative D call: TRBD1 (5 bases). The CDR3 has 13 amino acids. V was cut by 1 base and J by 5 bases, with 5 bases left in between. From germline, CDR1 is KGHSH and CDR2 LQKENI. CDR3 residues: CASSPQGTGELFF. The CDR3 nucleotides read TGTGCCAGCTCACCACAGGGGACCGGGGAGCTGTTTTTT.

The rearrangement links TRBV27 to TRBJ1-1, with D unresolved. The CDR3 totals 14 residues. Trimming shortened V by 1 base and J by 3 bases, and 9 bases separated the two germline ends. CDR1 is MNHEY and CDR2 is SMNVEV in the germline V gene (reference sequence). The CDR3 nucleotides are TGTGCCAGCAGTTTATACCGACGGGACACTGAAGCTTTCTTT. This translates into CASSLYRRDTEAFF.

The chain links TRBV7-2 to TRBJ2-1; D may be TRBD2 (5 bases). Germline CDR1 and CDR2: SGHTA and FQGNSA. The ends were cut back, 5 bases at V and 8 bases at J, with 16 bases in the middle. The CDR3 has 14 residues. The CDR3 sequence is CASSVSLALHEQFF. The CDR3 nucleotides read TGTGCCAGCAGCGTGAGTTTAGCGCTTCATGAGCAGTTCTTC.

V is TRBV19 and J is TRBJ2-1; the match to TRBD2 covers 14 bases. CDR1 is LNHDA and CDR2 is SQIVND in the germline V gene (reference sequence). The CDR3 extends over 17 amino acids. Trimming took 4 bases from V and 10 from J; bases not matched to a gene: 12. DNA of the CDR3: TGTGCCAGTAGTACGCTGACTAGCGGGAGGGTAGGGGGGGAGCAGTTCTTC. It translates to CASSTLTSGRVGGEQFF.

This chain links TRBV19 with TRBJ2-2; 9 bases map to TRBD1. Germline CDR1 LNHDA, CDR2 SQIVND (reference sequence). This CDR3 contains 17 residues. Trimming at V came to 6 bases and at J to 3 bases, leaving 11 bases not matched to a gene. The CDR3 bases are TGTGCCAGTAGCCCTACAGGGGGCAATGTGTACACCGGGGAGCTGTTTTTT. It yields the protein CASSPTGGNVYTGELFF.

The chain recombines TRBV6-5 with TRBJ1-1; tentative D call: TRBD1 (6 bases). V dropped 5 bases and J dropped 5 bases, with 12 bases sitting between them. This CDR3 region has 13 residues. Germline loops: CDR1 MNHEY, CDR2 SVGAGI. The DNA for the CDR3 is TGTGCCAGCAGTCTCCAGGGGCGGACTGAAGCTTTCTTT. This sequence encodes CASSLQGRTEAFF.

The chain has TRBV4-2 and TRBJ2-1; the match to TRBD2 covers 14 bases. The CDR3 runs to 21 residues. Germline CDR1 reads LGHNA; CDR2 reads YNFKEQ. Germline trimming cut 0 bases from V and 11 bases from J; bases unmatched to any gene: 21. CDR3: CASSQEIGTSGRHSPPFKQFF. CDR3 nucleotide sequence: TGTGCCAGCAGCCAAGAGATTGGGACTAGCGGGAGACATTCCCCTCCCTTTAAGCAGTTCTTC.

This clone was counted between two and nine times. The rearrangement links TRBV9 to TRBJ2-1; 11 bases are shared with TRBD2. The CDR3 contains 17 residues. The V gene end was trimmed by 0 bases and the J gene end by 5 bases; junction bases not matched to a gene: 7. Germline CDR1 SGDLS, CDR2 YYNGEE. The CDR3 DNA follows: TGTGCCAGCAGCGTAGCTGGAACTAGCGGGAGCAACAATGAGCAGTTCTTC. This codes for CASSVAGTSGSNNEQFF.

The gene calls are TRBV7-9 and TRBJ2-7, with D possibly being TRBD1 (6 bases). V was clipped by 5 bases and J by 2 bases, with 16 bases between them. CDR1 and CDR2 from the germline V gene are SEHNR and FQNEAQ (reference sequence). The CDR3 is 15 residues long. Here the CDR3 DNA reads TGTGCCAGCAGCCGGGGCGAAAGGACAGCCTACGAGCAGTACTTC. Its translation: CASSRGERTAYEQYF.

The rearrangement uses TRBV7-3 and TRBJ2-1, with 7 bases lining up with TRBD1. The germline gives CDR1 SGHTA, CDR2 FQGTGA. This CDR3 has 15 amino acids. J was trimmed by 3 bases and V by 5 bases; bases with no gene match: 7. CDR3 loop: CASSPQGSVYNEQFF. The CDR3 DNA is TGTGCCAGCAGCCCACAGGGGTCGGTCTACAATGAGCAGTTCTTC.

The rearrangement uses TRBV6-6 and TRBJ2-1; 9 bases match TRBD1. With V trimmed by 0 bases and J by 4 bases, 1 base remained unmatched. The CDR3 spans 15 residues. Germline V gives CDR1 MNHNY, CDR2 SVGAGI (reference sequence). The CDR3 region is CASSYSGQGYNEQFF. The CDR3 DNA follows: TGTGCCAGCAGTTACTCGGGACAGGGATACAATGAGCAGTTCTTC.

This clone was detected a few times. The genes are TRBV6-6 and TRBJ2-1, with 7 bases identical to TRBD2. In germline, CDR1 is MNHNY, CDR2 SVGAGI (reference sequence). The V and J ends lost 11 bases and 6 bases, in that order; junction bases with no gene match: 13. The CDR3 is 14 residues long. As DNA, the CDR3 is TGTGCCGGATCTAGCGGCGGGCGTTTCAATGAGCAGTTCTTC. Translating it yields CAGSSGGRFNEQFF.

This clone appeared a few times. The chain couples TRBV9 to TRBJ1-1; D perhaps matches TRBD1 (6 bases). The CDR3 has 13 residues. Trimming shortened V by 5 bases and J by 7 bases, and 15 bases separated the two germline ends. Looked up from germline, CDR1 is SGDLS and CDR2 is YYNGEE. The CDR3 DNA reads TGTGCCAGCAGGAGGGGGAGCGAAGGTGAAGCTTTCTTT. It translates to CASRRGSEGEAFF.

This clone was seen a handful of times. This chain links TRBV4-3 with TRBJ2-7; tentatively, D is TRBD2 (5 bases). Trimming shortened V by 0 bases and J by 0 bases, and 21 bases separated the two germline ends. Germline-derived CDR1 and CDR2 are LGHNA and YSLEER. CDR3 length: 19 residues. In DNA form, the CDR3 reads TGCGCCAGCAGCCAAGATATCGGAGGTAGACTTTTCGCCTCCTACGAGCAGTACTTC. It yields the protein CASSQDIGGRLFASYEQYF.

This chain uses TRBV6-6 with TRBJ2-7; TRBD1 is a possible D gene (6 bases). Germline V gene data show CDR1 as MNHNY and CDR2 as SVGAGI (reference sequence). Trimming took 1 base from V and 2 from J, leaving 15 bases between them. The CDR3 covers 16 residues. CDR3 residues: CASSYLSGHSPYEQYF. DNA of the CDR3: TGTGCCAGCAGTTACTTGTCGGGACACTCTCCCTACGAGCAGTACTTC.

The chain recombines TRBV5-1 with TRBJ2-1; the match to TRBD2 covers 8 bases. V gave up 3 bases and J gave up 8 bases; unmatched junction bases: 10. Germline values: CDR1 SGHRS, CDR2 YFSETQ. This CDR3 comprises 15 residues. CDR3 nucleotide sequence: TGCGCCAGCAGCTCGACGGGAGGGCCGCTTGATGAGCAGTTCTTC. Translation gives CASSSTGGPLDEQFF.